This TCR beta chain was retrieved from a study of T-cell memory formation after mild COVID-19. TCRdb redid the calling of the 5' RACE reads with MiXCR, one entry per CDR3 protein. The sample has approximately 560,000 distinct CDR3 sequences, roughly 17% seen once. This clonotype has a handful of counts. Trimming took off 1 base at V and 7 bases at J, with 11 bases between the two ends. CDR1 and CDR2 (germline): SGHTA, FQGNSA. The CDR3 is 14 residues long. This TCR derives from an adult woman who had mild COVID-19 (a few samples of this study predate the infection). Cell type and time point are not known. Sequencing was done on a sample of PBMCs or a T cell subset sorted from them (not recorded which). The gene calls are TRBV7-2 and TRBJ2-1; D remains unclear. This CDR3 reads CASSLDGRRNEQFF. The CDR3 DNA reads TGTGCCAGCAGCTTAGATGGGCGCAGGAATGAGCAGTTCTTC.